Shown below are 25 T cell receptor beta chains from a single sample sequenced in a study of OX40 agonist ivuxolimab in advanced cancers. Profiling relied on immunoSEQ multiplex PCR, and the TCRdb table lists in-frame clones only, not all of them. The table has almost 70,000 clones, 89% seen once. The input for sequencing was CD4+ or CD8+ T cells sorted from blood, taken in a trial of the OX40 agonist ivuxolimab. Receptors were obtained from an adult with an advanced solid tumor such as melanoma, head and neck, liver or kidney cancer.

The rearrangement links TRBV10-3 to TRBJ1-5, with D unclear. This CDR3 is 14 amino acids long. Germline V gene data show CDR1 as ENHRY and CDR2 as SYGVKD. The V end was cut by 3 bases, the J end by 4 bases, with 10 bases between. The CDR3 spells CAISDPAQNQPQHF. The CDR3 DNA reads TGTGCCATCAGTGATCCGGCGCAGAATCAGCCCCAGCATTTT.

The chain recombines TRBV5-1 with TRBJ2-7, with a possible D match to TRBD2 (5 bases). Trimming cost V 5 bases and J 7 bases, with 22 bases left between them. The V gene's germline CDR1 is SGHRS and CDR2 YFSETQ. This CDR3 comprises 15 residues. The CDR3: CASRAELVGKREQYF. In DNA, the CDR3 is TGCGCCAGCAGGGCCGAACTAGTGGGTAAAAGAGAGCAGTACTTC.

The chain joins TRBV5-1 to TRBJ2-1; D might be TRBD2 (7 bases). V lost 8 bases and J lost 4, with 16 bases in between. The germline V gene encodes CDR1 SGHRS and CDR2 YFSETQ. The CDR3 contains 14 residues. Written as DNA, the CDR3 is TGCGCCAGAGCGGGACACAGCCAGTACAATGAGCAGTTCTTC. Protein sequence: CARAGHSQYNEQFF.

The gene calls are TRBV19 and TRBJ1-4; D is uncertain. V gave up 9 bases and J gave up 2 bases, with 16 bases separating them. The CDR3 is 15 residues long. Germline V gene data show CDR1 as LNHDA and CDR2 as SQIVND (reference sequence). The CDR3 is CASDDGRRTNEKLFF. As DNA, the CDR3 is TGTGCCAGCGACGATGGACGGAGGACTAATGAAAAACTGTTTTTT.

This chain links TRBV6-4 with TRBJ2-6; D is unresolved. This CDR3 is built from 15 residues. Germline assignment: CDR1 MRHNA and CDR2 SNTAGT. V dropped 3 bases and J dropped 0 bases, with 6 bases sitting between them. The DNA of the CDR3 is TGTGCCAGCAGTGAACAGAGCTCTGGGGCCAACGTCCTGACTTTC. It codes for CASSEQSSGANVLTF.

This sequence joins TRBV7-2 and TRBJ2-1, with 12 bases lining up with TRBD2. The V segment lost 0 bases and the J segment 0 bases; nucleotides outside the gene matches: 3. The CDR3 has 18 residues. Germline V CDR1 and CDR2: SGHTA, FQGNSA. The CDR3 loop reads CASSLATSGGNSYNEQFF. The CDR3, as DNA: TGTGCCAGCAGCTTAGCGACTAGCGGGGGTAACTCCTACAATGAGCAGTTCTTC.

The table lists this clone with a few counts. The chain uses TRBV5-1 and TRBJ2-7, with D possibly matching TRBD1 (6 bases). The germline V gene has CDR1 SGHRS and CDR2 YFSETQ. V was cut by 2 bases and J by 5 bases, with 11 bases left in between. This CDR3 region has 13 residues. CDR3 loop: CASSFQGGDEQYF. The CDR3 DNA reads TGCGCCAGCAGCTTTCAAGGGGGTGACGAGCAGTACTTC.

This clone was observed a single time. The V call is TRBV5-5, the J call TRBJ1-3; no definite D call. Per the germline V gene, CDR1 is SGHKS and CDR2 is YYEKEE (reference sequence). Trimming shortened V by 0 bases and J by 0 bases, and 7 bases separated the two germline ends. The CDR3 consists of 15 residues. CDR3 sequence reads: CASSLGTTSGNTIYF. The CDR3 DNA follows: TGTGCCAGCAGCTTGGGCACGACCTCTGGAAACACCATATATTTT.

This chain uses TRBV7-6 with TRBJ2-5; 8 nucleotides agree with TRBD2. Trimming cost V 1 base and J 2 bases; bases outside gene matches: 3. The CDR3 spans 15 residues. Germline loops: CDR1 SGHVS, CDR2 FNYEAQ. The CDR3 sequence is CASSLVGTSQETQYF. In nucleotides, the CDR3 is TGTGCCAGCAGCTTAGTAGGGACTAGTCAAGAGACCCAGTACTTC.

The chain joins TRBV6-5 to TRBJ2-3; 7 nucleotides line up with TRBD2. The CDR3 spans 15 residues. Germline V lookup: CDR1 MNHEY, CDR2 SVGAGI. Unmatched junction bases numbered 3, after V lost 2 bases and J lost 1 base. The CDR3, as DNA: TGTGCCAGCAGTTACGGGCTAGCGGGCACAGATACGCAGTATTTT. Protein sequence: CASSYGLAGTDTQYF.

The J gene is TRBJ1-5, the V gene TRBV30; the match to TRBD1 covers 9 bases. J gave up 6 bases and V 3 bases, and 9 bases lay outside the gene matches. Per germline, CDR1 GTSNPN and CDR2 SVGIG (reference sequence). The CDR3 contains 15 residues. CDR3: CAWSDRDRVSQPQHF. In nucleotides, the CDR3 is TGTGCCTGGAGCGACCGGGACAGGGTAAGTCAGCCCCAGCATTTT.

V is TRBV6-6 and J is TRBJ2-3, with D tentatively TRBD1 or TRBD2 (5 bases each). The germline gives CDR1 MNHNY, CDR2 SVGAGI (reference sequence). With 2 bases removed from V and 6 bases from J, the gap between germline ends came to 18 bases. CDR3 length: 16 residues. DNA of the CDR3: TGTGCCAGCAGTTACGGTGGGAGACAGTTTTTTGATACGCAGTATTTT. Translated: CASSYGGRQFFDTQYF.

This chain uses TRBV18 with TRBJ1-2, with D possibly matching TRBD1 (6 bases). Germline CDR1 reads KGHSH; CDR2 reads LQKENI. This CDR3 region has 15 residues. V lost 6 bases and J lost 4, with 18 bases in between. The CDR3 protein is CASSLPLDSSYGYTF. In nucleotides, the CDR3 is TGTGCCAGCTCCCTACCTTTGGACAGTAGCTATGGCTACACCTTC.

CDR3 residues: CASGGTGFEKLFF. CDR3 sequence (DNA): TGTGCCAGCGGCGGGACAGGGTTTGAAAAACTGTTTTTT. V usage is TRBV25-1 and J usage is TRBJ1-4, with 9 bases matching TRBD1. Trimming removed 8 bases from V and 7 bases from J; junction bases left unmatched: 5. The CDR3 loop spans 13 amino acids. The germline V gene has CDR1 MGHDK and CDR2 SYGVNS.

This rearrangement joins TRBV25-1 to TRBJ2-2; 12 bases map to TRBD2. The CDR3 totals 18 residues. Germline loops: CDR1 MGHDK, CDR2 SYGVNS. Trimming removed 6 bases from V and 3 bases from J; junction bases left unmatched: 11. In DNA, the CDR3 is TGTGCCAGCAGCTCCCTACTAGCGGGAGGATTGTACACCGGGGAGCTGTTTTTT. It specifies CASSSLLAGGLYTGELFF.

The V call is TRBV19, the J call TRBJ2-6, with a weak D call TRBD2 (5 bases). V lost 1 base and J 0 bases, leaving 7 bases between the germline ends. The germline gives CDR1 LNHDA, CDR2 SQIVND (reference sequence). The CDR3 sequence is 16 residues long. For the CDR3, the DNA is TGTGCCAGTAGTATAGGGCGGGTCTCTGGGGCCAACGTCCTGACTTTC. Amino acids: CASSIGRVSGANVLTF.

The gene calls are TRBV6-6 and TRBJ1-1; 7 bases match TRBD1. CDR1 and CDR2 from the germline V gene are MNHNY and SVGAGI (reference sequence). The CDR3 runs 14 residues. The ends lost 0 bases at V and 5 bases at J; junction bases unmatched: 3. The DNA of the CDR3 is TGTGCCAGCAGTTACTCGGCAGGGGGAACTGAAGCTTTCTTT. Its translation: CASSYSAGGTEAFF.

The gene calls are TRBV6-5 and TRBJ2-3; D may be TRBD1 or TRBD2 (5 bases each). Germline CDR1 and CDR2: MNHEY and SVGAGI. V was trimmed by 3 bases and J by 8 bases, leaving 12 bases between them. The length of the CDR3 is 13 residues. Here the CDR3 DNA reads TGTGCCAGCAGTTATGGGGGTCAAGGTACGCAGTATTTT. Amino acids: CASSYGGQGTQYF.

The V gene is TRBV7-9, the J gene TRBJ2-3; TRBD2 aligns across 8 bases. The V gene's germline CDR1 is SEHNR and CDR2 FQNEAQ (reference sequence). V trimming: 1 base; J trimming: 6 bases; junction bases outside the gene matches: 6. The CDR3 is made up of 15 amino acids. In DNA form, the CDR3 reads TGTGCCAGCAGCTTAGAAGGCGGGAGGCGGGATACGCAGTATTTT. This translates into CASSLEGGRRDTQYF.

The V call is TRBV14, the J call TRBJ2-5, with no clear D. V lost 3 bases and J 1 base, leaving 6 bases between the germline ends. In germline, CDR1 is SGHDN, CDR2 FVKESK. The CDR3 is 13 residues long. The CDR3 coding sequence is TGTGCCAGCAGCCACCCCGGCCAAGAGACCCAGTACTTC. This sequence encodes CASSHPGQETQYF. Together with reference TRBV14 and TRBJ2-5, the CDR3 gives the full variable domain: EAGVTQFPSHSVIEKGQTVTLRCDPISGHDNLYWYRRVMGKEIKFLLHFVKESKQDESGMPNNRFLAERTGGTYSTLKVQPAELEDSGVYFCASSHPGQETQYFGPGTRLLVL.

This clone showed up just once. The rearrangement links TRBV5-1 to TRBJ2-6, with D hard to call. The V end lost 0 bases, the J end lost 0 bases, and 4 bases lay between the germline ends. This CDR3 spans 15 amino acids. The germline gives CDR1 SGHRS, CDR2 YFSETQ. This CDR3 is CASSLGNSGANVLTF. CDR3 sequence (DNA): TGCGCCAGCAGCTTGGGCAACTCTGGGGCCAACGTCCTGACTTTC.

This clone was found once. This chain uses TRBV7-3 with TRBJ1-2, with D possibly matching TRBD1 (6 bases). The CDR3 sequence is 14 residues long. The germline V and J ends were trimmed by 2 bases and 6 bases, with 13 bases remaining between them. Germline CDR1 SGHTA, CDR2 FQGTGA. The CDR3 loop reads CASSLGGGNHGYTF. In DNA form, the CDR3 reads TGTGCCAGCAGCTTAGGAGGGGGGAACCATGGCTACACCTTC.

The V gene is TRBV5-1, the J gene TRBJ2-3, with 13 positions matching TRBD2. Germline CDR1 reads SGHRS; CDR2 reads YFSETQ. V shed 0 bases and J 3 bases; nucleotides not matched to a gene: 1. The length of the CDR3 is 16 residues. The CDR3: CASSLGLAGGTDTQYF. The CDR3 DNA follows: TGCGCCAGCAGCTTGGGACTAGCGGGAGGTACAGATACGCAGTATTTT.

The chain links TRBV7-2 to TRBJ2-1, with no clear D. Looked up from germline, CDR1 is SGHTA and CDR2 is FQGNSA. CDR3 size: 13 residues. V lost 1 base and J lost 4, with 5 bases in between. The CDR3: CASSLVEYNEQFF. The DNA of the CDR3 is TGTGCCAGCAGCTTAGTGGAGTACAATGAGCAGTTCTTC. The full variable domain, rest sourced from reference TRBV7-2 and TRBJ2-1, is GAGVSQSPSNKVTEKGKDVELRCDPISGHTALYWYRQSLGQGLEFLIYFQGNSAPDKSGLPSDRFSAERTGGSVSTLTIQRTQQEDSAVYLCASSLVEYNEQFFGPGTRLTVL.

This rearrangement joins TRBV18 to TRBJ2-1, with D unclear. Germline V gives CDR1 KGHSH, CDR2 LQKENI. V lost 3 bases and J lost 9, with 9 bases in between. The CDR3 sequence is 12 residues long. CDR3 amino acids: CASSPVIGEQFF. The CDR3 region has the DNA TGTGCCAGCTCACCCGTCATAGGTGAGCAGTTCTTC.